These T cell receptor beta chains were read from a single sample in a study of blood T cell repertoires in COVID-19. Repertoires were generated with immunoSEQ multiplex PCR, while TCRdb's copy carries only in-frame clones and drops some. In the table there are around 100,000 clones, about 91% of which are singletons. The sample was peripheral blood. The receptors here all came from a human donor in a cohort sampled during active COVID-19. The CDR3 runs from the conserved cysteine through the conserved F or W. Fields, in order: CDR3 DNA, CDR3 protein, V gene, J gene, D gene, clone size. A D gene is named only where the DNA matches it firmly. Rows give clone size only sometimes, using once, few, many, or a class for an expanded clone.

DNA: TGTGCCAGCAGCTTAGGTAGATTGGAGACCCAGTACTTC
CDR3: CASSLGRLETQYF
V: TRBV7-9
J: TRBJ2-5
D: .
size: .

DNA: TGTGCCAGCAGCGCAGGGATTCAGCCCCAGCATTTT
CDR3: CASSAGIQPQHF
V: TRBV5-6
J: TRBJ1-5
D: .
size: .

DNA: TGTGCCAGCAGCTTTGAGTCTAGCGGGGCGTCCTCGGGTGAGCAGTTCTTC
CDR3: CASSFESSGASSGEQFF
V: TRBV11-3
J: TRBJ2-1
D: TRBD2
size: .

DNA: TGTGCCAGCGCCCGGGACAGGGCCACCGGGGAGCTGTTTTTT
CDR3: CASARDRATGELFF
V: TRBV11-3
J: TRBJ2-2
D: TRBD1
size: .

DNA: TGTGCCAGCTCACCCCAGGTACCGGTGCATTCACCCCTCCACTTT
CDR3: CASSPQVPVHSPLHF
V: TRBV18
J: TRBJ1-6
D: .
size: .

DNA: TGTGCCAGCAGGGGGGACAGCTCCTACGAGCAGTACTTC
CDR3: CASRGDSSYEQYF
V: TRBV2
J: TRBJ2-7
D: TRBD1
size: .

DNA: TGTGCCATCAGTCCGGGACAGATTGGCTCTGGAAACACCATATATTTT
CDR3: CAISPGQIGSGNTIYF
V: TRBV10-3
J: TRBJ1-3
D: TRBD1
size: few

DNA: TGTGCCAGCAGTGGGGGCCGAGGCTTTAACACTGAAGCTTTCTTT
CDR3: CASSGGRGFNTEAFF
V: TRBV25-1
J: TRBJ1-1
D: .
size: .

DNA: TGTGCCAGCAGTTACTCGTCTCCTACCCCAGATACGCAGTATTTT
CDR3: CASSYSSPTPDTQYF
V: TRBV6-5
J: TRBJ2-3
D: .
size: .

DNA: TGTGCCAGTAGTATAGGCCTCCGGGACAAGGGAACTCAGCCCCAGCATTTT
CDR3: CASSIGLRDKGTQPQHF
V: TRBV19
J: TRBJ1-5
D: .
size: .

DNA: TGTGCCAGCAGCCCCCTCAGGGTTGTGGCGGGAAACACAGATACGCAGTATTTT
CDR3: CASSPLRVVAGNTDTQYF
V: TRBV7-8
J: TRBJ2-3
D: .
size: .

DNA: TGTGCCAGCAGTTCAGACAGACAGCCCCAGCATTTT
CDR3: CASSSDRQPQHF
V: TRBV2
J: TRBJ1-5
D: .
size: .

DNA: TGTGCCAGCAGCAGGGCCAATCAGCCCCAGCATTTT
CDR3: CASSRANQPQHF
V: TRBV2
J: TRBJ1-5
D: .
size: .

DNA: TGCGCCAGCAGCTTGGGGGGCAGACCTGGCACAGATACGCAGTATTTT
CDR3: CASSLGGRPGTDTQYF
V: TRBV5-1
J: TRBJ2-3
D: .
size: .

DNA: TGTGCCAGCAGCCCACCACGAGCATTCACTGAAGCTTTCTTT
CDR3: CASSPPRAFTEAFF
V: TRBV4-2
J: TRBJ1-1
D: .
size: few

DNA: TGTGCCAGTACGGGTAGCGGGGGCTCCTACAATGAGCAGTTCTTC
CDR3: CASTGSGGSYNEQFF
V: TRBV19
J: TRBJ2-1
D: TRBD2
size: once

DNA: TGTGCCAGCAGCTTAGGGAGCGGGAGGACCACAGATACGCAGTATTTT
CDR3: CASSLGSGRTTDTQYF
V: TRBV7-2
J: TRBJ2-3
D: TRBD2
size: .

DNA: TGTGCCAGCAGTCCCTCCGGCCGGGGGAGGACCATATATTTT
CDR3: CASSPSGRGRTIYF
V: TRBV6-5
J: TRBJ1-3
D: .
size: .

DNA: TGTGCCAGCATCCACAGTGCGTCCTACGAGCAGTACTTC
CDR3: CASIHSASYEQYF
V: TRBV28
J: TRBJ2-7
D: .
size: .

DNA: TGTGCCAGCAGCCGAAATATAGCGGGAGGCGAGCAGTACTTC
CDR3: CASSRNIAGGEQYF
V: TRBV5-4
J: TRBJ2-7
D: TRBD2
size: once

DNA: TGTGCCAGCAGTTTATCCGACGGGACAGGGTTAGAGACCCAGTACTTC
CDR3: CASSLSDGTGLETQYF
V: TRBV27
J: TRBJ2-5
D: TRBD1
size: .

DNA: TGTGCCAGCAGCTTCACTAGCGGGAGGGCCTATGAGCAGTTCTTC
CDR3: CASSFTSGRAYEQFF
V: TRBV7-9
J: TRBJ2-1
D: TRBD2
size: .

DNA: TGCAGTGCTAGTGGTATTTCCCGGGGCGGGAGTGATGAGCAGTTCTTC
CDR3: CSASGISRGGSDEQFF
V: TRBV20-1
J: TRBJ2-1
D: TRBD2
size: few

DNA: TGTGCCAGCAGCCGGGACAGGGGCAATCAGCCCCAGCATTTT
CDR3: CASSRDRGNQPQHF
V: TRBV7-9
J: TRBJ1-5
D: TRBD1
size: .

DNA: TGTGCCAGCAGCTTAGGGGCTAGCGGGGTGGACATAGCGTTCTTC
CDR3: CASSLGASGVDIAFF
V: TRBV7-8
J: TRBJ2-1
D: TRBD2
size: .

DNA: TGTGCCAGCAGCCTAAGGGGCGAGAACACCGGGGAGCTGTTTTTT
CDR3: CASSLRGENTGELFF
V: TRBV6-5
J: TRBJ2-2
D: .
size: few

DNA: TGTGCCAGCACTGCGCGGGAGGCCACAGATACGCAGTATTTT
CDR3: CASTAREATDTQYF
V: TRBV6-6
J: TRBJ2-3
D: TRBD2
size: many

DNA: TGTGCCAGCAGGACAGGGGGGGACCATGGCTACACCTTC
CDR3: CASRTGGDHGYTF
V: TRBV6-5
J: TRBJ1-2
D: TRBD1
size: once

DNA: TGTGCCAGCCGCGTAGAGGAGACCTCCTACGAGCAGTACTTC
CDR3: CASRVEETSYEQYF
V: TRBV18
J: TRBJ2-7
D: .
size: once

DNA: TGTGCCAGCAGACGAAAGGCGCTAGCGGGAGCCCCCAATGAGCAGTTCTTC
CDR3: CASRRKALAGAPNEQFF
V: TRBV28
J: TRBJ2-1
D: TRBD2
size: .

DNA: TGTGCCAGCAGCTCGAAGGACAAGAGCTCCTACGAGCAGTACTTC
CDR3: CASSSKDKSSYEQYF
V: TRBV7-9
J: TRBJ2-7
D: .
size: .

DNA: TGTGCCACCAGTCGAGCGGGAGGTGGGGCCAACGTCCTGACTTTC
CDR3: CATSRAGGGANVLTF
V: TRBV24-1
J: TRBJ2-6
D: TRBD2
size: .

DNA: TGTGCCAGCAGCTCGGGACAGGGTTATCAAGAGACCCAGTACTTC
CDR3: CASSSGQGYQETQYF
V: TRBV7-9
J: TRBJ2-5
D: TRBD1
size: .

DNA: TGTGCCAGCAGCTTAGAAATCGGGGAAGGAAGAAACACTGAAGCTTTCTTT
CDR3: CASSLEIGEGRNTEAFF
V: TRBV7-9
J: TRBJ1-1
D: .
size: .

DNA: TGTGCCAGCAGCTTAGGTTCAGGGCTGAACACTGAAGCTTTCTTT
CDR3: CASSLGSGLNTEAFF
V: TRBV7-9
J: TRBJ1-1
D: .
size: .

DNA: TGTGCCAGCAGAACCCGAGGGGATACGCAGTATTTT
CDR3: CASRTRGDTQYF
V: TRBV12-3/TRBV12-4
J: TRBJ2-3
D: .
size: .

DNA: TGCGCCAGCAGCTTGGCTAGCGGAAATGATGAGCAGTTCTTC
CDR3: CASSLASGNDEQFF
V: TRBV5-1
J: TRBJ2-1
D: TRBD2
size: .

DNA: TGTGCCAGCTCACCAGTGAGCTACGAGCAGTACTTC
CDR3: CASSPVSYEQYF
V: TRBV18
J: TRBJ2-7
D: .
size: few

DNA: TGTGCCATCAGTTTACAGGGGGCAGGAGGCTACACCTTC
CDR3: CAISLQGAGGYTF
V: TRBV10-3
J: TRBJ1-2
D: TRBD1
size: .

DNA: TGCGCCAGCAGCCAAGATAGGGGACACAGCTCCTACGAGCAGTACTTC
CDR3: CASSQDRGHSSYEQYF
V: TRBV4-3
J: TRBJ2-7
D: .
size: .

DNA: TGCGCCAGCAGCCCACCTAGCGGGGTTAGCACAGATACGCAGTATTTT
CDR3: CASSPPSGVSTDTQYF
V: TRBV5-1
J: TRBJ2-3
D: TRBD2
size: .

DNA: TGTGCCAGCAGCTTAGATAGGGGCCTAACCTACGAGCAGTACTTC
CDR3: CASSLDRGLTYEQYF
V: TRBV11-2
J: TRBJ2-7
D: .
size: .

DNA: TGTGCCATCAGTGAGCTCAGTCGGGTGGATTCTCAGCAGTACTTC
CDR3: CAISELSRVDSQQYF
V: TRBV10-3
J: TRBJ2-7
D: .
size: .

DNA: TGCGCCAGCAGCTTGTTCGGGACTAGCGGGAGGGCCCATGAGCAGTTCTTC
CDR3: CASSLFGTSGRAHEQFF
V: TRBV5-1
J: TRBJ2-1
D: TRBD2
size: .

DNA: TGTGCCAGCAGCACAAACAGAAAACCCTACGAGCAGTACTTC
CDR3: CASSTNRKPYEQYF
V: TRBV13
J: TRBJ2-7
D: .
size: .

DNA: TGTGCCAGCAGGCAAACTAGCGGCTCATCCTACGAGCAGTACTTC
CDR3: CASRQTSGSSYEQYF
V: TRBV27
J: TRBJ2-7
D: TRBD2
size: once

DNA: TGTGCCAGCAGCCAAGAAAACAGTCTAGCGGGACGGGGGCAGTACTTC
CDR3: CASSQENSLAGRGQYF
V: TRBV4-2
J: TRBJ2-7
D: TRBD2
size: .

DNA: TGTGCCTGGAGTGCAAACAGAATCACCGGGGAGCTGTTTTTT
CDR3: CAWSANRITGELFF
V: TRBV30
J: TRBJ2-2
D: .
size: .

DNA: TGTGCCAGCACTACCGGACTAGGATCCTACAATGAGCAGTTCTTC
CDR3: CASTTGLGSYNEQFF
V: TRBV28
J: TRBJ2-1
D: TRBD2
size: .

DNA: TGCGCCAGCAGCCACGGGACAGGGCTATCGTATGGCTACACCTTC
CDR3: CASSHGTGLSYGYTF
V: TRBV4-3
J: TRBJ1-2
D: TRBD1
size: once

DNA: TGTGCCAGCAGAGATAGGCAGGCGAGCTCCTACGAGCAGTACTTC
CDR3: CASRDRQASSYEQYF
V: TRBV25-1
J: TRBJ2-7
D: .
size: .

DNA: TGTGCCAGCAGCTTAGGACAGTCGAACTACGAGCAGTACTTC
CDR3: CASSLGQSNYEQYF
V: TRBV7-9
J: TRBJ2-7
D: .
size: .

DNA: TGTGCCAGCAGCCCCTGGACTAGCGGGAGGGCAGGGAATGAGCAGTTCTTC
CDR3: CASSPWTSGRAGNEQFF
V: TRBV7-2
J: TRBJ2-1
D: TRBD2
size: .

DNA: TGTGCCAGCAGTTTAACCAGCGGAGATACGCAGTATTTT
CDR3: CASSLTSGDTQYF
V: TRBV12-3/TRBV12-4
J: TRBJ2-3
D: .
size: .

DNA: TGTGCCAGCAGCCACCCGGCAGGGACTAACTATGGCTACACCTTC
CDR3: CASSHPAGTNYGYTF
V: TRBV7-9
J: TRBJ1-2
D: .
size: .

DNA: TGCGCCAGCAGCTTGACGGGAGTGAATCCCTACGAGCAGTACTTC
CDR3: CASSLTGVNPYEQYF
V: TRBV5-1
J: TRBJ2-7
D: .
size: .

DNA: TGTGCCAGCAGCTTAGCCGGGACAGGGCTGGACACCGGGGAGCTGTTTTTT
CDR3: CASSLAGTGLDTGELFF
V: TRBV7-6
J: TRBJ2-2
D: TRBD1
size: .